This T cell receptor beta chain was found in a study of blood T cell repertoires in COVID-19. Germline CDR1 reads LNHNV; CDR2 reads YYDKDF (reference sequence). V lost 3 bases and J lost 5; bases outside the gene matches: 5. The CDR3 is 15 residues long. Source study methods: Reference gene primer amplification yielded estimated nucleated cell counts. TCRdb's table, derived via immunoSEQ multiplex PCR, lists solely in-frame clones and lacks some. That table furnishes V, J and clone size, whereas the DNA furnished D and trimming. The sample holds some 500,000 clones, approximately 87% seen once. Cohort 3 recovered donors had two negative PCRs, clearance, or symptom resolution.

The chain uses TRBV15 and TRBJ1-5; 9 bases align to TRBD1. Sequencing input: PBMCs or T cells enriched from blood (not recorded which). This receptor was taken from a woman in her 40s who had recovered from COVID-19. CDR3 DNA sequence: TGTGCCACCAGCAGGGACAGGGGACTTGATCAGCCCCAGCATTTT. It is translated as CATSRDRGLDQPQHF. The variable domain in full, completed from reference TRBV15 and TRBJ1-5, reads DAMVIQNPRYQVTQFGKPVTLSCSQTLNHNVMYWYQQKSSQAPKLLFHYYDKDFNNEADTPDNFQSRRPNTSFCFLDIRSPGLGDTAMYLCATSRDRGLDQPQHFGDGTRLSIL.